This T cell receptor (beta chain) came from a study of blood T cell repertoires in COVID-19. Whole-study context: Samples representing acute and convalescent COVID-19 were sourced from the United States, Italy and Spain. T cells, B-cell-depleted T cells, or PBMCs provided the cDNA or gDNA that served as material.

Authors' processing steps: Reference gene primer amplification in the assay estimated nucleated cell counts. Sequencing used immunoSEQ multiplex PCR; TCRdb keeps in-frame clones, though not all of them. That table supplies the V and J calls and clone size; D and trimming were determined from the DNA. The sample records 200,000 to 250,000 clones, 80% being singletons. The specimen sequenced was peripheral blood. This clonotype originated in a woman in her 70s with acute or convalescent COVID-19.

The CDR3 here is CASSLFETGAADTQYF. The CDR3 coding sequence is TGTGCCAGCAGCTTATTCGAGACAGGGGCGGCAGATACGCAGTATTTT. This chain uses TRBV7-2 with TRBJ2-3; TRBD1 matches at 8 bases. The junction had 8 bases not matched to a gene; V was cut back by 2 bases and J by 4 bases. Germline V gene data show CDR1 as SGHTA and CDR2 as FQGNSA. The length of the CDR3 is 16 residues.